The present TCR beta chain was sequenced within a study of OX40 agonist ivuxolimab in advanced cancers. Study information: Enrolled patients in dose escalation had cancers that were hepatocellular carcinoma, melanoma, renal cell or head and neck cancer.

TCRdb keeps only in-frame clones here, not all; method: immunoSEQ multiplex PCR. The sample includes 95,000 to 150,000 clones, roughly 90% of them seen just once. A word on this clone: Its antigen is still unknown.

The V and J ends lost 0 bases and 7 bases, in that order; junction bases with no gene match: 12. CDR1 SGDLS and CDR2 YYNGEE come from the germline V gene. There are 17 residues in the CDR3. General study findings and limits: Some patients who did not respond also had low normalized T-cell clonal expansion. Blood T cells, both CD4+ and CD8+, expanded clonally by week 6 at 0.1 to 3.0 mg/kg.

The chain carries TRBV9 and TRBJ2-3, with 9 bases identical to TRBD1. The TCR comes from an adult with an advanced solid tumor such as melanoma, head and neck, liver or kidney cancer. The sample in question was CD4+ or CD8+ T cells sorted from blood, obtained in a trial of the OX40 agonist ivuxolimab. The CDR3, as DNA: TGTGCCAGCAGCGTAGTAGGGGACAGGGCCCTTATGAATACGCAGTATTTT. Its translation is CASSVVGDRALMNTQYF.